These T cell receptor beta chains were read from a single sample in a study of identical twins. TCRdb analysed the 5' RACE reads with MiXCR anew, one entry per CDR3 protein. The data show roughly 770,000 distinct CDR3 sequences, about 20% seen once. A further study also used this sample, focusing on T cells expressing NK-cell markers.

The sequenced sample was PBMCs. These receptors originate from a woman aged 18 to 35 in good health. Both conserved end residues are part of each CDR3. Fields, in order: D gene, J gene, clone size, CDR3 length, V gene, CDR3 protein, CDR3 DNA. The D gene is left open where the match is weak. The listing skips clone size in some rows; elsewhere it reads once, few, many or a size class.

.	TRBJ2-5	few	14	TRBV13	CASSSGSSGETQYF	TGTGCCAGCAGCTCCGGATCCTCGGGGGAGACCCAGTACTTC
.	TRBJ2-2	once	12	TRBV29-1	CSVESSPGELFF	TGCAGCGTTGAATCTAGCCCCGGGGAGCTGTTTTTT
.	TRBJ1-2	few	14	TRBV20-1	CSAPPPGFNYGYTF	TGCAGTGCTCCCCCTCCGGGATTTAACTATGGCTACACCTTC
.	TRBJ2-4	few	15	TRBV20-1	CSAPFPEVAKNIQYF	TGCAGTGCCCCATTCCCCGAGGTAGCCAAAAACATTCAGTACTTC
.	TRBJ2-3	few	12	TRBV2	CATGPHTDTQYF	TGTGCCACCGGGCCCCACACAGATACGCAGTATTTT
.	TRBJ2-5	.	14	TRBV7-9	CASSLRDTQETQYF	TGTGCCAGCAGCTTAAGAGACACCCAAGAGACCCAGTACTTC
TRBD2	TRBJ2-3	.	14	TRBV6-1	CASQLAGPRNTQYF	TGTGCCAGCCAACTAGCGGGACCTCGGAATACGCAGTATTTT
TRBD1	TRBJ2-3	.	15	TRBV5-1	CASMETGGSTDTQYF	TGCGCCAGCATGGAGACAGGGGGCTCCACAGATACGCAGTATTTT
TRBD2	TRBJ2-5	.	14	TRBV7-2	CASSLSGRSLSQYF	TGTGCCAGCAGCTTAAGCGGGAGGTCGTTGAGCCAGTACTTC
.	TRBJ2-7	.	14	TRBV6-5	CASSYRGNDYEQYF	TGTGCCAGCAGTTACAGGGGGAACGACTACGAGCAGTACTTC
TRBD2	TRBJ2-7	.	16	TRBV6-1	CASTARGGRALYEQYF	TGTGCCAGCACAGCCCGCGGGGGGAGGGCCCTCTACGAGCAGTACTTC
TRBD2	TRBJ2-1	.	18	TRBV6-2/TRBV6-3	CASSYSISSGFSYNEQFF	TGTGCCAGCAGTTACTCCATTTCTAGCGGATTCTCCTACAATGAGCAGTTCTTC
.	TRBJ1-2	few	11	TRBV20-1	CSVTRSYGYTF	TGCAGTGTCACAAGGAGCTATGGCTACACCTTC
.	TRBJ2-2	.	13	TRBV4-2	CASSQISTGELFF	TGTGCCAGCAGCCAAATTAGTACCGGGGAGCTGTTTTTT
.	TRBJ2-7	.	14	TRBV5-1	CASSLEAGAYEQYF	TGCGCCAGCAGTCTTGAGGCCGGAGCCTACGAGCAGTACTTC
.	TRBJ1-3	few	14	TRBV29-1	CSGRVASPGNTIYF	TGCAGCGGGCGGGTAGCAAGTCCTGGAAACACCATATATTTT
.	TRBJ2-2	few	15	TRBV7-2	CASSFYSASTGELFF	TGTGCCAGCAGCTTTTATAGCGCGAGCACCGGGGAGCTGTTTTTT
TRBD2	TRBJ2-1	.	18	TRBV4-1	CASSQANLVGLAYNEQFF	TGCGCCAGCAGCCAAGCCAACCTGGTGGGACTAGCGTACAATGAGCAGTTCTTC
.	TRBJ2-7	.	15	TRBV20-1	CSARDLSRSSYEQYF	TGCAGTGCTAGAGATCTATCAAGGTCCTCCTACGAGCAGTACTTC
.	TRBJ2-3	few	14	TRBV12-3/TRBV12-4	CASSVGGITDTQYF	TGTGCCAGCAGTGTCGGGGGCATCACAGATACGCAGTATTTT
.	TRBJ2-1	few	14	TRBV27	CASKIGMGYNEQFF	TGTGCCAGCAAAATTGGGATGGGGTACAATGAGCAGTTCTTC
.	TRBJ1-1	.	12	TRBV6-5	CASYGLNTEAFF	TGTGCCAGTTACGGCTTGAACACTGAAGCTTTCTTT
.	TRBJ2-1	.	15	TRBV29-1	CSVLTPGAGGNEQFF	TGCAGCGTGTTGACTCCGGGGGCAGGAGGGAATGAGCAGTTCTTC
.	TRBJ1-5	few	15	TRBV9	CASSVGQNSNQPQHF	TGTGCCAGCAGCGTAGGGCAAAATAGCAATCAGCCCCAGCATTTT
.	TRBJ2-1	few	15	TRBV11-2	CASSLVVGNYNEQFF	TGTGCCAGCAGCTTAGTGGTCGGGAACTACAATGAGCAGTTCTTC
.	TRBJ1-2	.	14	TRBV27	CASSLDPTLYGYTF	TGTGCCAGCAGTTTGGACCCCACCCTCTATGGCTACACCTTC
.	TRBJ2-1	.	16	TRBV24-1	CATSDAGGYPYNEQFF	TGTGCCACCAGTGACGCCGGGGGATACCCCTACAATGAGCAGTTCTTC
.	TRBJ2-3	.	15	TRBV10-3	CAISESRIRTDTQYF	TGTGCCATCAGTGAGTCGAGGATTCGCACAGATACGCAGTATTTT
.	TRBJ2-1	few	14	TRBV9	CASSQTNGDNEQFF	TGTGCCAGCAGCCAAACTAATGGAGACAATGAGCAGTTCTTC
.	TRBJ2-2	few	16	TRBV5-6	CASSPPGTTHTGELFF	TGTGCCAGCAGTCCACCCGGGACCACCCACACCGGGGAGCTGTTTTTT
TRBD1	TRBJ1-2	.	14	TRBV16	CASSPAGTVYGYTF	TGTGCCAGCAGCCCAGCCGGGACAGTCTATGGCTACACCTTC
.	TRBJ1-2	.	11	TRBV20-1	CSTHGYYGYTF	TGCAGTACCCACGGCTACTATGGCTACACCTTC
.	TRBJ2-7	few	14	TRBV7-9	CASSLEDFSYEQYF	TGTGCCAGCAGCTTAGAGGATTTCTCCTACGAGCAGTACTTC
TRBD1	TRBJ2-3	few	15	TRBV9	CASSVRQGRTDTQYF	TGTGCCAGCAGCGTGAGACAGGGACGTACCGATACGCAGTATTTT
TRBD2	TRBJ2-7	few	15	TRBV20-1	CSARVPSGKVYEQYF	TGCAGTGCTAGAGTCCCTAGCGGGAAGGTCTACGAGCAGTACTTC
.	TRBJ2-6	.	15	TRBV7-2	CASSSHSSGANVLTF	TGTGCCAGCAGCTCCCATTCCTCTGGGGCCAACGTCCTGACTTTC
.	TRBJ2-7	few	13	TRBV10-2	CASSGRRAYEQYF	TGCGCCAGCAGTGGTCGGCGGGCCTACGAGCAGTACTTC
TRBD2	TRBJ2-3	few	14	TRBV7-9	CASSFGTSPYLSYF	TGTGCCAGCAGCTTTGGGACTAGCCCCTATCTGTCGTATTTT
TRBD1	TRBJ2-1	few	14	TRBV27	CASRTLTGYNEQFF	TGTGCCAGCAGGACCCTGACAGGGTACAATGAGCAGTTCTTC
.	TRBJ2-3	.	14	TRBV6-1	CASSDGGRPDTQYF	TGTGCCAGCAGTGATGGGGGTCGACCTGATACGCAGTATTTT
.	TRBJ2-3	.	13	TRBV4-3	CASTRGLYDTQYF	TGCGCCAGCACTCGAGGCCTATACGATACGCAGTATTTT
.	TRBJ1-1	few	13	TRBV5-1	CASSLASPREAFF	TGCGCCAGCAGCTTGGCCTCTCCGCGTGAAGCTTTCTTT
TRBD1	TRBJ2-1	few	17	TRBV27	CASSLASGTGPYNEQFF	TGTGCCAGCAGTTTAGCCTCCGGGACAGGGCCCTACAATGAGCAGTTCTTC
.	TRBJ2-3	.	13	TRBV20-1	CSANVGGADTQYF	TGCAGTGCTAACGTGGGGGGAGCCGATACGCAGTATTTT
.	TRBJ2-2	once	15	TRBV5-1	CASSSLRAGAGELFF	TGCGCCAGCAGCTCCCTCCGGGCAGGGGCAGGGGAGCTGTTTTTT
TRBD2	TRBJ2-5	.	16	TRBV4-1	CASSTRLAGGEETQYF	TGCGCCAGCAGCACTCGACTAGCGGGGGGCGAAGAGACCCAGTACTTC
.	TRBJ2-3	.	16	TRBV3-1	CASSQDLRGSTDTQYF	TGTGCCAGCAGCCAAGATCTCCGGGGATCCACAGATACGCAGTATTTT
TRBD1	TRBJ2-2	.	14	TRBV24-1	CATRGQGASGELFF	TGTGCCACCAGGGGACAGGGGGCTAGCGGGGAGCTGTTTTTT